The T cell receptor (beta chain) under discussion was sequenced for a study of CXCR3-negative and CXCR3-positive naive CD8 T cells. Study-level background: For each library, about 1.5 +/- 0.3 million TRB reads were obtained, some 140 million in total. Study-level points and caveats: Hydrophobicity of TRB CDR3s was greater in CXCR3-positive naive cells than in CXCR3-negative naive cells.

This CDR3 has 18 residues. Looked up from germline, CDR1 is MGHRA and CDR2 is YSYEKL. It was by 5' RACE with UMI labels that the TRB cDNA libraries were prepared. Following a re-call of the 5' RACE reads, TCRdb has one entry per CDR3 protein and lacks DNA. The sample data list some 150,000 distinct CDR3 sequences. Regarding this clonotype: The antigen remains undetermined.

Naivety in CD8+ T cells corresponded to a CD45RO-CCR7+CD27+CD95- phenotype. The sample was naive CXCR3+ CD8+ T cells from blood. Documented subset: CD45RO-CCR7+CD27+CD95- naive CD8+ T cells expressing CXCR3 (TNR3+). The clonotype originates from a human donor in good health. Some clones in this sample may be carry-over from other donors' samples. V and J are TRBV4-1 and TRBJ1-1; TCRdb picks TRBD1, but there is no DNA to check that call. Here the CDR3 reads CASSQTPGQGWMNTEAFF.